Below are 20 T cell receptor beta chains sequenced from a single sample in a study of blood T cell repertoires in COVID-19. Sequencing used immunoSEQ multiplex PCR; TCRdb keeps in-frame clones, though not all of them. The sample records just over 250,000 clones, around nine tenths being singletons. Sequencing was done on a sample of peripheral blood. The receptor source for this set is a middle-aged man who had recovered from COVID-19.

The chain links TRBV9 to TRBJ2-2, with TRBD2 as a possible D gene (7 bases). CDR1 and CDR2 from the germline V gene are SGDLS and YYNGEE. V shed 0 bases and J shed 7 bases, with 13 bases lying between them. The CDR3 totals 15 residues. DNA of the CDR3: TGTGCCAGCAGCGTAGATGGGGGGGCCGGCGGGGAGCTGTTTTTT. It specifies CASSVDGGAGGELFF.

This chain links TRBV7-9 with TRBJ1-1; D is ambiguous. This CDR3 is 16 amino acids long. Trimming shortened V by 3 bases and J by 3 bases, and 17 bases separated the two germline ends. Germline assignment: CDR1 SEHNR and CDR2 FQNEAQ (reference sequence). The CDR3 here is CASSFPGGVEDTEAFF. CDR3 sequence (DNA): TGTGCCAGCAGCTTCCCCGGCGGGGTCGAGGACACTGAAGCTTTCTTT.

This sequence joins TRBV19 and TRBJ2-3, with 9 bases fitting TRBD2. The V gene end was trimmed by 9 bases and the J gene end by 6 bases; junction bases not matched to a gene: 13. The CDR3 sequence is 15 residues long. Germline V gene lookup returns CDR1 LNHDA and CDR2 SQIVND (reference sequence). Here the CDR3 reads CARKTLAGIEDTQYF. CDR3 in DNA: TGTGCCAGGAAAACCCTAGCGGGGATCGAGGATACGCAGTATTTT.

This rearrangement joins TRBV19 to TRBJ1-2; D may be TRBD1 (5 bases). V was pared by 9 bases and J by 8 bases, with 16 bases between. Looked up from germline, CDR1 is LNHDA and CDR2 is SQIVND (reference sequence). There are 12 residues in the CDR3. CDR3: CASSTGRWGYTF. CDR3 nucleotide sequence: TGTGCCAGCTCCACAGGACGCTGGGGCTACACCTTC.

The CDR3 protein is CARSLAALIYSNQPQHF. CDR3 DNA sequence: TGTGCCAGAAGCTTGGCAGCACTAATTTATAGCAATCAGCCCCAGCATTTT. This chain links TRBV5-3 with TRBJ1-5; D not certain. TRBV5-3 falls under the ORF class, with uncertain function. Between the trimmed V and J ends, which lost 0 bases and 0 bases, there was a span of 13 bases. The CDR3 has 17 residues.

The V call is TRBV7-9, the J call TRBJ1-3; 8 bases agree with TRBD1. From germline, CDR1 is SEHNR and CDR2 FQNEAQ (reference sequence). The junction had 13 bases not matched to a gene; V was cut back by 5 bases and J by 10 bases. The CDR3 is 15 amino acids. CDR3 loop: CASSPIDRGSSTIYF. In DNA form, the CDR3 reads TGTGCCAGCAGCCCGATTGACAGGGGTTCTTCTACCATATATTTT. Full variable domain (remainder filled in from reference TRBV7-9 and TRBJ1-3): DTGVSQNPRHKITKRGQNVTFRCDPISEHNRLYWYRQTLGQGPEFLTYFQNEAQLEKSRLLSDRFSAERPKGSFSTLEIQRTEQGDSAMYLCASSPIDRGSSTIYFGEGSWLTVV.

This clone has a handful of counts. The V call is TRBV29-1, the J call TRBJ1-2; D remains ambiguous. This CDR3 spans 14 amino acids. CDR1 SQVTM and CDR2 ANQGSEA come from the germline V gene. V lost 6 bases, J lost 5 bases, and 19 bases lay in between. Written as DNA, the CDR3 is TGCAGCGTCTACCGGGATCAGAGTTCATATGGCTACACCTTC. Protein sequence: CSVYRDQSSYGYTF. Variable domain in full (rest from reference TRBV29-1 and TRBJ1-2): SAVISQKPSRDICQRGTSLTIQCQVDSQVTMMFWYRQQPGQSLTLIATANQGSEATYESGFVIDKFPISRPNLTFSTLTVSNMSPEDSSIYLCSVYRDQSSYGYTFGSGTRLTVV.

The rearrangement joins TRBV4-3 to TRBJ1-1, with D perhaps matching TRBD1 (5 bases). The CDR3 covers 14 residues. Trimming took off 2 bases at V and 5 bases at J, with 12 bases between the two ends. From germline, CDR1 is LGHNA and CDR2 YSLEER. CDR3 nucleotides: TGCGCCAGCAGCCAAACGGGGGGTGGAACTGAAGCTTTCTTT. Translated, it gives CASSQTGGGTEAFF.

In its sample, this clone was seen once. The V gene is TRBV6-4, the J gene TRBJ2-7, with D uncertain. There are 15 residues in the CDR3. The germline V gene encodes CDR1 MRHNA and CDR2 SNTAGT. The V gene lost 2 bases and the J gene lost 4 bases, with 15 bases spanning the gap. CDR3 sequence reads: CASSDRRQTPYEQYF. The DNA for the CDR3 is TGTGCCAGCAGTGACCGGCGTCAGACTCCATACGAGCAGTACTTC.

The chain couples TRBV27 to TRBJ1-5, with D uncertain. Trimming took off 5 bases at V and 0 bases at J, with 11 bases between the two ends. The CDR3 has 15 amino acids. In germline, CDR1 is MNHEY, CDR2 SMNVEV (reference sequence). CDR3 loop: CASSPPQYSNQPQHF. CDR3 coding DNA: TGTGCCAGCAGTCCCCCCCAGTATAGCAATCAGCCCCAGCATTTT.

The V and J genes are TRBV11-3 and TRBJ2-3, with D tentatively TRBD2 (6 bases). The CDR3 runs to 14 residues. V was cut by 5 bases and J by 0 bases, with 9 bases left in between. CDR1 SGHNT and CDR2 YENEEA come from the germline V gene. The DNA of the CDR3 is TGTGCCAGCAGCGGAGGGTTTAGCACAGATACGCAGTATTTT. It is translated as CASSGGFSTDTQYF.

This chain connects TRBV11-2 to TRBJ2-5, with 11 bases lining up with TRBD2. Germline CDR1 SGHAT, CDR2 FQNNGV. The length of the CDR3 is 16 residues. Unmatched junction bases numbered 9, after V lost 5 bases and J lost 4 bases. The CDR3 is CASSILPSGGSETQYF. CDR3 DNA: TGTGCCAGCAGCATTTTGCCTAGCGGGGGGTCAGAGACCCAGTACTTC.

Here the CDR3 reads CASSYSAGGYEQYF. The CDR3 region has the DNA TGTGCCAGCAGTTACTCGGCAGGGGGCTACGAGCAGTACTTC. The V gene is TRBV6-5, the J gene TRBJ2-7, with 7 bases matching TRBD1. Germline V lookup: CDR1 MNHEY, CDR2 SVGAGI. V shed 0 bases and J 3 bases; nucleotides not matched to a gene: 2. The CDR3 has 14 amino acids.

The rearrangement uses TRBV6-2 or TRBV6-3 and TRBJ2-2, with 11 bases fitting TRBD2. In germline, CDR1 is MNHEY, CDR2 SVGEGT. Unmatched junction bases numbered 7, after V lost 3 bases and J lost 4 bases. The CDR3 loop spans 17 amino acids. CDR3 residues: CASSYSSGRPGTGELFF. Written as DNA, the CDR3 is TGTGCCAGCAGTTATTCTAGCGGGAGGCCAGGCACCGGGGAGCTGTTTTTT.

This clone was observed once. This chain connects TRBV5-6 to TRBJ2-5, with 15 bases aligning to TRBD2. The V gene end was trimmed by 4 bases and the J gene end by 5 bases; junction bases not matched to a gene: 6. Per germline, CDR1 SGHDT and CDR2 YYEEEE. CDR3 length: 16 residues. The CDR3, as DNA: TGTGCCAGCAGCGCCGGACTAGCGGGGGGGAGTGAGACCCAGTACTTC. This encodes CASSAGLAGGSETQYF.

The V call is TRBV10-1, the J call TRBJ2-7; tentatively, D is TRBD1 (6 bases). The CDR3 is 13 residues long. V was trimmed by 2 bases and J by 6 bases, leaving 11 bases between them. Germline CDR1 is WNHNN and CDR2 is SYGVQD (reference sequence). This CDR3 reads CASSEARGGEQYF. The CDR3 DNA reads TGCGCCAGCAGTGAGGCGAGAGGGGGCGAGCAGTACTTC.

This chain links TRBV27 with TRBJ1-2; 7 bases are shared with TRBD1. The length of the CDR3 is 15 residues. Trimming cost V 5 bases and J 8 bases; bases outside gene matches: 14. Germline V gives CDR1 MNHEY, CDR2 SMNVEV (reference sequence). The CDR3 sequence: CASSPLPRGTDGYTF. CDR3 nucleotide sequence: TGTGCCAGCAGTCCACTCCCCCGTGGGACAGACGGCTACACCTTC.

V gene TRBV30 combines with J gene TRBJ2-5; no clear D. CDR1 is GTSNPN, CDR2 SVGIG, per germline (reference sequence). The CDR3 totals 11 residues. Trimming removed 4 bases from V and 5 bases from J, with 8 bases in between. CDR3 nucleotide sequence: TGTGCCTGGACTAGAAGGGAGACCCAGTACTTC. Its protein product is CAWTRRETQYF.

The J gene is TRBJ2-1, the V gene TRBV24-1; a possible D gene is TRBD1 (5 bases). V lost 4 bases and J 7 bases, leaving 16 bases between the germline ends. Germline CDR1 reads KGHDR; CDR2 reads SFDVKD. This CDR3 has 15 amino acids. This chain's CDR3 is CATSDAKGVVNEQFF. In DNA form, the CDR3 reads TGTGCCACCAGTGACGCGAAAGGGGTGGTGAATGAGCAGTTCTTC.

This chain links TRBV30 with TRBJ2-1; D is undetermined. Germline V gene data show CDR1 as GTSNPN and CDR2 as SVGIG (reference sequence). The CDR3 is 14 amino acids. V was trimmed by 1 base and J by 0 bases, leaving 7 bases between them. The CDR3 here is CAWSAGNSYNEQFF. CDR3 nucleotides: TGTGCCTGGAGTGCTGGCAACTCCTACAATGAGCAGTTCTTC.